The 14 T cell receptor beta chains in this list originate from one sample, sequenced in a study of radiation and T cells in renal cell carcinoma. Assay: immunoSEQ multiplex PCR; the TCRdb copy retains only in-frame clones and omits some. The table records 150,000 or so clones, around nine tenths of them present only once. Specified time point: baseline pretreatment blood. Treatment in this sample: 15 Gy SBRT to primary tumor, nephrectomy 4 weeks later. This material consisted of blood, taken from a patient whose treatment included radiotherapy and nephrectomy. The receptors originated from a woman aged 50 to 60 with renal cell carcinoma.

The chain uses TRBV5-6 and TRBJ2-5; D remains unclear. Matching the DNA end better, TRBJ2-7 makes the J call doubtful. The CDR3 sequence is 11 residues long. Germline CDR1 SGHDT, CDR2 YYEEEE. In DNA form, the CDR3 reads TGTGCCAGCAGCTTGGACTACGAGCAGTACTTC. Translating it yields CASSLDYEQYF.

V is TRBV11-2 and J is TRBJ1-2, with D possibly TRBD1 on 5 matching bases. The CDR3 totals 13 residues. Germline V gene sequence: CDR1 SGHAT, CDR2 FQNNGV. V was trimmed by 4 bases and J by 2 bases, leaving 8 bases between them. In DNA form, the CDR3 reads TGTGCCAGCAGCTGGAACAGGAACTATGGCTACACCTTC. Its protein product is CASSWNRNYGYTF.

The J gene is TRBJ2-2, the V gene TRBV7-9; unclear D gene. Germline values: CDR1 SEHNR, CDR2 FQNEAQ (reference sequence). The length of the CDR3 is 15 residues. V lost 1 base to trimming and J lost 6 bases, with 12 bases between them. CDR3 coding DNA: TGTGCCAGCAGCTTAGTTCCCGGAAAGGCCGGGGAGCTGTTTTTT. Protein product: CASSLVPGKAGELFF. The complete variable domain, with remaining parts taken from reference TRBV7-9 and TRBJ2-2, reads DTGVSQNPRHKITKRGQNVTFRCDPISEHNRLYWYRQTLGQGPEFLTYFQNEAQLEKSRLLSDRFSAERPKGSFSTLEIQRTEQGDSAMYLCASSLVPGKAGELFFGEGSRLTVL.

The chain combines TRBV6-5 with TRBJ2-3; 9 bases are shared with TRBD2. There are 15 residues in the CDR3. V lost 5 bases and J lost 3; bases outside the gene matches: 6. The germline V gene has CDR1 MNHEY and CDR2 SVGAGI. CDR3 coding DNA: TGTGCCAGCAGTGCCCGACTAGCGGTAACAGATACGCAGTATTTT. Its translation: CASSARLAVTDTQYF.

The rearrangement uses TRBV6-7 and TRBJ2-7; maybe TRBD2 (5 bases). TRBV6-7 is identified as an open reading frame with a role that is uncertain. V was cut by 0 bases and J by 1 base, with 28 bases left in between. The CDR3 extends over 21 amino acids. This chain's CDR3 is CASSYSVVGSVESEASYEQYF. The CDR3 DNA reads TGTGCCAGCAGTTACTCCGTAGTTGGGAGTGTCGAATCGGAGGCTTCCTACGAGCAGTACTTC.

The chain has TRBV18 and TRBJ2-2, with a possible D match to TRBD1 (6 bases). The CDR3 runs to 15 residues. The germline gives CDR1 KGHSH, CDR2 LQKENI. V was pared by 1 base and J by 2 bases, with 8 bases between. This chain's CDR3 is CASSPQGVNTGELFF. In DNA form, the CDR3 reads TGTGCCAGCTCACCACAGGGGGTAAACACCGGGGAGCTGTTTTTT. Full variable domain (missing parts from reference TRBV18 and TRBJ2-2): NAGVMQNPRHLVRRRGQEARLRCSPMKGHSHVYWYRQLPEEGLKFMVYLQKENIIDESGMPKERFSAEFPKEGPSILRIQQVVRGDSAAYFCASSPQGVNTGELFFGEGSRLTVL.

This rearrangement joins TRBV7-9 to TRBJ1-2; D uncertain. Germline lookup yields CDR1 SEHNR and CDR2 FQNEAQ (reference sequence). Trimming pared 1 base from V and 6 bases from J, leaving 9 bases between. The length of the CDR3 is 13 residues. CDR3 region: CASSLGGLDGYTF. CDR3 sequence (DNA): TGTGCCAGCAGCTTAGGGGGTCTAGATGGCTACACCTTC.

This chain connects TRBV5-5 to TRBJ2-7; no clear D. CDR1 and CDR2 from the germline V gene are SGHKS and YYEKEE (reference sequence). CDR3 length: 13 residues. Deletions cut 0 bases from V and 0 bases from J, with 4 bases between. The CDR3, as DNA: TGTGCCAGCAGCTTGGACGGCTCCTACGAGCAGTACTTC. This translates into CASSLDGSYEQYF. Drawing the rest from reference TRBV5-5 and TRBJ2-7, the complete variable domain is DAGVTQSPTHLIKTRGQQVTLRCSPISGHKSVSWYQQVLGQGPQFIFQYYEKEERGRGNFPDRFSARQFPNYSSELNVNALLLGDSALYLCASSLDGSYEQYFGPGTRLTVT.

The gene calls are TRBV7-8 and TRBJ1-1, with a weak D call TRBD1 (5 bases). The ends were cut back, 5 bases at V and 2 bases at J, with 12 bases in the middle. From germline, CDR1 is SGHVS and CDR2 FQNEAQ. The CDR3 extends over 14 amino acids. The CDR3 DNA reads TGTGCCAGCAGCGGTCCTGGGGGAAACACTGAAGCTTTCTTT. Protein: CASSGPGGNTEAFF.

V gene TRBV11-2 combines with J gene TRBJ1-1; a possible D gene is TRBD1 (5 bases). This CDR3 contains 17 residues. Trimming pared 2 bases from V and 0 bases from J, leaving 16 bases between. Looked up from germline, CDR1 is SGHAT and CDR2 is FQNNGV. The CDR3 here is CASSLWRDRNMNTEAFF. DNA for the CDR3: TGTGCCAGCAGCTTATGGCGAGACAGAAACATGAACACTGAAGCTTTCTTT.

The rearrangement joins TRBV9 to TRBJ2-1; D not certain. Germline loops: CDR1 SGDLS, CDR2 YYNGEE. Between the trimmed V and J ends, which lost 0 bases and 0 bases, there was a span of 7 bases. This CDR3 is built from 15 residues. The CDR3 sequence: CASSVGPGSYNEQFF. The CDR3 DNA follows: TGTGCCAGCAGCGTAGGCCCCGGCTCCTACAATGAGCAGTTCTTC.

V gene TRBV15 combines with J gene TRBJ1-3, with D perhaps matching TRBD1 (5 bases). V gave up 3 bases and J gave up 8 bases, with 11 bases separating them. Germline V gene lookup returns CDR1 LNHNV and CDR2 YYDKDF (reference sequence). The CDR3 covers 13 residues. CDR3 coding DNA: TGTGCCACCAGCAGCCCACCCAGGGACACCATATATTTT. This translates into CATSSPPRDTIYF.

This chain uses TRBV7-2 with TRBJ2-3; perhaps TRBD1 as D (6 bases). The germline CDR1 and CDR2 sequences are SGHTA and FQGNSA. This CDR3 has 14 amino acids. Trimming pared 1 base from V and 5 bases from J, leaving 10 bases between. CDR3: CASSLETGLDTQYF. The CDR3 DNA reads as TGTGCCAGCAGCTTAGAGACAGGATTAGATACGCAGTATTTT. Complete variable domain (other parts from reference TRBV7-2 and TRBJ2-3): GAGVSQSPSNKVTEKGKDVELRCDPISGHTALYWYRQSLGQGLEFLIYFQGNSAPDKSGLPSDRFSAERTGGSVSTLTIQRTQQEDSAVYLCASSLETGLDTQYFGPGTRLTVL.

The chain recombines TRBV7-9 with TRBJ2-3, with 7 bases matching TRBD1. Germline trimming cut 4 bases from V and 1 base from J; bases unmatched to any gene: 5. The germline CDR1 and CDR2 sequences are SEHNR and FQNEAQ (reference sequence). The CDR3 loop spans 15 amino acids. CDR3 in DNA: TGTGCCAGCAGCTCCCGACAGGGCGGCACAGATACGCAGTATTTT. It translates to CASSSRQGGTDTQYF.